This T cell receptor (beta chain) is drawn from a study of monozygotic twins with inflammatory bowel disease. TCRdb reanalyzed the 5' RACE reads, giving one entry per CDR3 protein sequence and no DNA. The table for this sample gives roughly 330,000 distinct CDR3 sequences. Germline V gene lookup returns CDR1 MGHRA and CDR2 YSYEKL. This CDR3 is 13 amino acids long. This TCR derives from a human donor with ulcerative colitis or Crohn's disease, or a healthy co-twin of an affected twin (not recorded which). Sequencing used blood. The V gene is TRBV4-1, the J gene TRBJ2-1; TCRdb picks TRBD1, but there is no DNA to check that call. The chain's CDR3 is CASSRVLGSGGHF.